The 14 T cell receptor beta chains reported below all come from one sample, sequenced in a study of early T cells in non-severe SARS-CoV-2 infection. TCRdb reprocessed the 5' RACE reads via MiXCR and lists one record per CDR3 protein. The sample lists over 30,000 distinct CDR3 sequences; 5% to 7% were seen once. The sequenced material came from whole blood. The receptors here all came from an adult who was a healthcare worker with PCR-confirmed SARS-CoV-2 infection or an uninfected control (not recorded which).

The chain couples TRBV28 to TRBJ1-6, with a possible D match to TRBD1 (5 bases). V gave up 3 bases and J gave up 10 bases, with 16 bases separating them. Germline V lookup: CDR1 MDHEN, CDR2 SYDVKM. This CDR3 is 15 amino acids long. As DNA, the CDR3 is TGTGCCAGCAGTTTGCCCGGGGCAGCGTGGTCACCCCTCCACTTT. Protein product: CASSLPGAAWSPLHF.

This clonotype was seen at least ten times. CDR3 protein: CSAPPGGSGGEQFF. The CDR3 nucleotides read TGCAGTGCCCCCCCCGGGGGTAGCGGCGGAGAGCAGTTCTTC. The V and J genes are TRBV20-1 and TRBJ2-1, with D maybe TRBD2 (6 bases). Germline-derived CDR1 and CDR2 are DFQATT and SNEGSKA (reference sequence). The CDR3 covers 14 residues. The ends were cut back, 6 bases at V and 10 bases at J, with 22 bases in the middle.

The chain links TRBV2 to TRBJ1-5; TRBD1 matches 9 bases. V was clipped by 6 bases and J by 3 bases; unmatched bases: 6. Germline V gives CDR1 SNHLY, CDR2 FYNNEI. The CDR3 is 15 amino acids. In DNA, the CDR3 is TGTGCCAGCAGCCACGGACAGGGGACCAATCAGCCCCAGCATTTT. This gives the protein CASSHGQGTNQPQHF. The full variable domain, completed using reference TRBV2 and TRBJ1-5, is EPEVTQTPSHQVTQMGQEVILRCVPISNHLYFYWYRQILGQKVEFLVSFYNNEISEKSEIFDDQFSVERPDGSNFTLKIRSTKLEDSAMYFCASSHGQGTNQPQHFGDGTRLSIL.

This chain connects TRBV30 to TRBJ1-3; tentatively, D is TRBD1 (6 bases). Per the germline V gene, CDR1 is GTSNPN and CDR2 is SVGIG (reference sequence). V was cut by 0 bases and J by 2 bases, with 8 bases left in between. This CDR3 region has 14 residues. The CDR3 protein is CAWSVRTAGNTIYF. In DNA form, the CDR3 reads TGTGCCTGGAGTGTACGGACAGCTGGAAACACCATATATTTT. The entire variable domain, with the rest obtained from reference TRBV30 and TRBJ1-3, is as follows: SQTIHQWPATLVQPVGSPLSLECTVEGTSNPNLYWYRQAAGRGLQLLFYSVGIGQISSEVPQNLSASRPQDRQFILSSKKLLLSDSGFYLCAWSVRTAGNTIYFGEGSWLTVV.

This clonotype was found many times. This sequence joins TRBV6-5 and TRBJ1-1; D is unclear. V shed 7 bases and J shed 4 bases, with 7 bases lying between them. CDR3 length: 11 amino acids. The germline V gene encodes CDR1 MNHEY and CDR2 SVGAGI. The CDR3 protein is CASTRGTEAFF. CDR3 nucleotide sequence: TGTGCCAGCACCCGAGGCACTGAAGCTTTCTTT.

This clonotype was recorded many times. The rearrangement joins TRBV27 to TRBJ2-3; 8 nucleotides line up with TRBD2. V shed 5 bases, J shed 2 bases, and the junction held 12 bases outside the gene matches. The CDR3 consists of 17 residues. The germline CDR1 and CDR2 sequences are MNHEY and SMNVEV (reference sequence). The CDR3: CASSPGTRAGDTDTQYF. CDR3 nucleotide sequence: TGTGCCAGCAGTCCTGGGACTAGGGCTGGGGACACAGATACGCAGTATTTT.

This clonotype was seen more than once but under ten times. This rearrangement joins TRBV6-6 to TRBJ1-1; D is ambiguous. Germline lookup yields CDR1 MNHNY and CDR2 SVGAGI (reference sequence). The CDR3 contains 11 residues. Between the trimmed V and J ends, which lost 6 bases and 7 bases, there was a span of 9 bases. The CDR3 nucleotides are TGTGCCAGCAGCTCGAAGGGTGAAGCTTTCTTT. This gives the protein CASSSKGEAFF.

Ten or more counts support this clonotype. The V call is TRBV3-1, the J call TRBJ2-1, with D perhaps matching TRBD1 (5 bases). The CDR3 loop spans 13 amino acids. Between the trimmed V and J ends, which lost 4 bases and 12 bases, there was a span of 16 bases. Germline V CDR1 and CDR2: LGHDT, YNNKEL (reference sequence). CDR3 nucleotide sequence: TGTGCCAGCAGCCCCACAGAAAGGACATGGCAGTTCTTC. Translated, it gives CASSPTERTWQFF.

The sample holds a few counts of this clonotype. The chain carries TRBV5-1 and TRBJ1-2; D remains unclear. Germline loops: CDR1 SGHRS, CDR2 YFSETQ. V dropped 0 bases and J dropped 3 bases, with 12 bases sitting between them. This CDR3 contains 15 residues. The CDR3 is CASSLGLLAHYGYTF. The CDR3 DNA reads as TGCGCCAGCAGCTTGGGCCTCCTAGCTCACTATGGCTACACCTTC.

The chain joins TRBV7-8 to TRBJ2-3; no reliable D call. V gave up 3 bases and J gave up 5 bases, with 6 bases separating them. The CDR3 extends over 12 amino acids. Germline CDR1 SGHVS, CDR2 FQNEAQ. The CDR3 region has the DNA TGTGCCAGCAGCTTCCTTGGAGATACGCAGTATTTT. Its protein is CASSFLGDTQYF.

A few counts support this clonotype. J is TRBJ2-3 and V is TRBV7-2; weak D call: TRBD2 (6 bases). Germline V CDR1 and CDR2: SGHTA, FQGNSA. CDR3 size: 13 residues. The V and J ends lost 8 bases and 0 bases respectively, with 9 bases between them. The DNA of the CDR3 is TGTGCCAGCCTTCGGGAGAGCACAGATACGCAGTATTTT. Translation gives CASLRESTDTQYF.

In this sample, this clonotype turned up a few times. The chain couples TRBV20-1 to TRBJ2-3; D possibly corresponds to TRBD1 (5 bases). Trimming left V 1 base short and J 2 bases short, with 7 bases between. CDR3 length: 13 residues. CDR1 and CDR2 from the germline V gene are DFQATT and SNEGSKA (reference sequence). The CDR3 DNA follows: TGCAGTGCTAGAGGGACATTCACAGATACGCAGTATTTT. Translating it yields CSARGTFTDTQYF.

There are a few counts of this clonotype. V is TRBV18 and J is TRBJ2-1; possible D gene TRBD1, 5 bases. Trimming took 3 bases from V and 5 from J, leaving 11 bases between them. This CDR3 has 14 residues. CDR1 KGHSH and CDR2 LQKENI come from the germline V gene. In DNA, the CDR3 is TGTGCCAGCTCACCGGCAGGGCACCACAATGAGCAGTTCTTC. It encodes CASSPAGHHNEQFF.

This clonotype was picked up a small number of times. CDR3 amino acids: CASSPPRGQGANAEQYF. CDR3 nucleotide sequence: TGTGCCAGCTCACCACCGAGGGGACAGGGGGCGAATGCCGAGCAGTACTTC. The genes are TRBV18 and TRBJ2-7, with 12 bases matching TRBD1. CDR1 is KGHSH, CDR2 LQKENI, per germline. The CDR3 runs to 17 residues. V trimming: 0 bases; J trimming: 6 bases; junction bases outside the gene matches: 9. Together with reference TRBV18 and TRBJ2-7, the CDR3 gives the full variable domain: NAGVMQNPRHLVRRRGQEARLRCSPMKGHSHVYWYRQLPEEGLKFMVYLQKENIIDESGMPKERFSAEFPKEGPSILRIQQVVRGDSAAYFCASSPPRGQGANAEQYFGPGTRLTVT.